Here is one T cell receptor (beta chain) with its context. Its antigen is still unknown. Within one base of it there is no much larger clone, and no base qualities were kept. The source of the sample is a study of blood T cell repertoires in COVID-19 (dated by TCRdb to 2020 to 2021). Background on the whole study: Collaborator samples came from the United States, Italy and Spain and covered acute and convalescent phases of COVID-19. The sample metadata nearly always contained a de-identified subject ID, COVID-19 status, age in years and sex. Where available, HLA class I and class II types were obtained from metadata supplied by the sample provider rather than from assay-based typing. A freely available public database, intended as a resource for researchers studying the immune response to SARS-CoV-2, is where the repertoires were released. Subjects who had been exposed to COVID-19, were actively infected with it, or had recovered from it provided the deeply sampled blood TCRbeta repertoires that made up the dataset. Samples were obtained from the ongoing ImmuneRACE study (first 160 participants) and from some 1,200 subjects provided by 6 global collaborators. The material from the prospective study consisted of cDNA or gDNA derived from T cells, B-cell-depleted T cells, or PBMCs.

TCRbeta CDR3 regions were amplified from genomic DNA using the immunoSEQ Assay, a bias-controlled multiplex PCR. In the source study's methods: The number of nucleated cells in each sample was estimated from the amplification of reference gene primers within the assay. To quantify the absolute abundance of each unique TCRbeta CDR3 rearrangement, sequence reads were collapsed and filtered. Productive Simpson clonality was computed per sample as the square root of Simpson's diversity index over productive rearrangements. As stored in TCRdb, this immuneACCESS dataset retains in-frame rearrangements with V and J assigned. A fraction of the clones does not appear; measured against another copy, unresolved V genes explain less than half of the discrepancy, and the remainder lacks a known reason. D and trimming were read from the DNA, whereas the V and J calls and clone size are those reported in that table. In all, the sample holds about 290,000 clones, and roughly 89% of those were seen once. Around 10% of the sample is taken by the ten largest.

CDR1 and CDR2 (KGHSH, LQKENI) derive from the germline V gene. V is shortened by 0 bases, J by 6 bases, and the region joining them spans 10 bases. The CDR3, cysteine through phenylalanine, is 14 amino acids long. Of the read, only the CDR3 DNA is kept; its 42 bases are in frame from base 1. In Seattle, one collaborating source enrolled patients while the infection was active and tracked those patients longitudinally over the course of disease. Collaborating institutions collected whole blood in K2EDTA tubes following their own protocols. For TCRbeta analysis, collaborators shipped samples in one of three forms: frozen whole blood, isolated PBMCs, or DNA extracted from either of those sample types. Paper-wide results and their limitations: Clinical and demographic metadata were provided uncurated, with the amount varying by source and participant.

This clonotype was sampled from a woman younger than 45 with COVID-19, enrolled during active disease. The V and J segments used are TRBV18 and TRBJ2-3; TRBD2 is perhaps the D gene, given 6 matching bases. Sequenced material: peripheral blood. The CDR3 in this case is CASSPPVAGDTQYF. The DNA sequence is TGTGCCAGCTCACCACCGGTGGCGGGGGATACGCAGTATTTT.